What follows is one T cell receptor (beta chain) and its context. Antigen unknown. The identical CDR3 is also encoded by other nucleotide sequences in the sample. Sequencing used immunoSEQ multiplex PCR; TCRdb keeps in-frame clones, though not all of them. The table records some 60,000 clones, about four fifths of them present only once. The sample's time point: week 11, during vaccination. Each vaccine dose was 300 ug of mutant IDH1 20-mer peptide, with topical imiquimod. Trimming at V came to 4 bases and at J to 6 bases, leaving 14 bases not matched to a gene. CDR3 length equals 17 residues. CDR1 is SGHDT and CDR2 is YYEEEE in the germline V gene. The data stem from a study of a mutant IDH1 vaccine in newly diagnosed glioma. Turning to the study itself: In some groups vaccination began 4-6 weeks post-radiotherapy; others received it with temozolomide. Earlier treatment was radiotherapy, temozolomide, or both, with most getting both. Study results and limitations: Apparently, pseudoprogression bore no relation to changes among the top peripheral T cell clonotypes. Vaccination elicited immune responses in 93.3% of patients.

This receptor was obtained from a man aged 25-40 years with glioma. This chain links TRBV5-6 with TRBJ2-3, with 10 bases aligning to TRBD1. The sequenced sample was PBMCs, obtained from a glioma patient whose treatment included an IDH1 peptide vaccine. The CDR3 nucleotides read TGTGCCAGCAGCCTGACCGCCGGGACAGGGGCTCGGGATACGCAGTATTTT. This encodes CASSLTAGTGARDTQYF.